This T cell receptor beta chain was recovered during a study of blood T cells in healthy people across ages. Findings and limits, study-wide: Per million T cells, TCR beta diversity dropped roughly linearly as age increased. Samples with more naive T cells showed higher observed beta diversity. Total diversity from one million sequenced T cells was likely underestimated.

Next came a second PCR, run for about 6 to 11 cycles, which used a sample-barcoded 5' primer along with a J-beta primer mix. TCRdb re-analysed the 5' RACE reads in MiXCR, keeping a single row per CDR3 protein. The table has 1.5 million to 2 million distinct CDR3 sequences, approximately 50% seen once; the top ten hold less than 2.5%. This clonotype was seen only a few times. Its antigen is as yet unknown. Germline V CDR1 and CDR2: MGHDK, SYGVNS. The V end was cut by 6 bases, the J end by 5 bases, with 10 bases between. The CDR3 has 12 residues. This sequence originates from a middle-aged woman in good health. The rearrangement links TRBV25-1 to TRBJ2-5; D unclear. The specimen sequenced was blood. The CDR3 nucleotides are TGTGCCAGCAGGTCTACCTGGGAGACCCAGTACTTC. Translation gives CASRSTWETQYF.